This T cell receptor (beta chain) comes out of a study of cytomegalovirus exposure and HLA in healthy donors (dated 2017 in TCRdb). With regard to the full study: A later analysis indicated that the 100 to 150 validation repertoires were generated on the platform also employed for the approximately 700 repertoires of the first cohort. To predict cytomegalovirus infection status, the study brought together high-throughput TCR immunosequencing, statistical association of individual TCRs with disease status, and machine learning. The study was designed to test whether signatures of past pathogen exposure could be identified by cataloging public T cell receptors. A separate validation cohort of roughly 120 different subjects was used in addition to the roughly 700-subject first cohort. Summary of the overall study and its limitations: Across donors, most TCR sequences were observed very rarely, whereas some public TCRs were present in many individuals. A total of fewer than 200 TCR beta chains were listed by the study as associated with cytomegalovirus. A later analysis lacked HLA typing for the validation cohort, so it scored co-occurrence in that cohort across all 120 repertoires. Cytomegalovirus status was reported to be diagnosed by the classifier with high specificity and sensitivity in both the original and validation cohorts. It was suggested by the authors that the approach could potentially be generalized to other disease states and immunological phenotypes. In a later analysis, TCRs clustered in the first cohort were found to also tend to co-occur in the 100 to 150 validation repertoires, with approximately 95% of cluster scores above 0. A few of the identified cytomegalovirus-associated TCR beta chains were confirmed in vitro to be specific for cytomegalovirus antigens.

A remark on this clone: It lacks a known antigen. Within one base of it there is no much larger clone, and no base qualities were kept.

Donors formed part of the validation cohort, which comprised 95 to 150 subjects and was distinct from the first cohort of 550 to 850 subjects. CDR1 and CDR2 were assigned from the germline V gene (reference sequence) as MNHEY and SMNVEV. From the cysteine up to the phenylalanine, the CDR3 has a length of 18 residues. The entry retains the CDR3 DNA only, 54 bases that are in frame from base 1. Trimming accounts for 7 bases at V and 2 bases at J, while the number of junction bases matched to no gene is 11. Receptors were amplified or captured by the immunoSEQ multiplex PCR assay. The paper's processing steps were these. A statistical classification framework was built to diagnose cytomegalovirus status from the catalog of TCR beta chain sequences. The source is immuneACCESS, and TCRdb retained only in-frame sequences with V and J called. Part of the clones is not carried over; for the studies checked, unresolved V genes explain less than half of this, and the remainder is unexplained. V, J and clone size are those of that table, while D and trimming were read from the DNA. This sample comprises about 56,000 clones, around 90% of them detected only once. Of the sample, 1.1% is held by the ten largest clones.

The sequenced sample was PBMCs. This chain joins TRBV27 to TRBJ2-1; the junction holds 13 bases that match TRBD2. This TCR was sampled from a man in his late teens or twenties in good health and CMV-seronegative. The CDR3 region has the sequence CASTTLTSGRRPYNEQFF. In nucleotides, the sequence is TGTGCCAGCACCACCTTGACTAGCGGGAGGCGGCCCTACAATGAGCAGTTCTTC.